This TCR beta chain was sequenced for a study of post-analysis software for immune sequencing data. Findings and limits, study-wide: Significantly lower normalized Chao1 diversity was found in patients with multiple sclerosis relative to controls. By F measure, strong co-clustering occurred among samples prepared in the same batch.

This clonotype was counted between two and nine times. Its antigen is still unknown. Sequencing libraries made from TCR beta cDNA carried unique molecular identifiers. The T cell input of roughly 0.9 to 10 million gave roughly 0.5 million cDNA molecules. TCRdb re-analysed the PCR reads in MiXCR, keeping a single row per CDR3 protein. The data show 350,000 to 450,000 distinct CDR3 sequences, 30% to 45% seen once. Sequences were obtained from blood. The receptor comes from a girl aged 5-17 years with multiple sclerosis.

The CDR3, as DNA: TGTGCCAGCAGCTTAGCTCGGGGGCGGGAGACCCAGTACTTC. Residues: CASSLARGRETQYF. V and J are TRBV11-2 and TRBJ2-5, with D perhaps being TRBD1 or TRBD2 (6 bases each). The germline V gene has CDR1 SGHAT and CDR2 FQNNGV. The CDR3 runs to 14 residues. The germline V and J ends were trimmed by 1 base and 5 bases, with 11 bases remaining between them.